These T cell receptor beta chains were read from a single sample in a study of blood T cell repertoires in COVID-19. Here immunoSEQ multiplex PCR was the method, and the copy in TCRdb shows in-frame clones only, minus some. The sample contains about 180,000 clones, about 90% of which appear only once. The sample consisted of PBMCs or T cells enriched from blood (not recorded which). The receptors were gathered from a human donor with acute COVID-19. The donor label of this sample is uncertain. Each CDR3 is given with its conserved first and last residue. A D gene is named only where the DNA matches it firmly. Not all rows give a size; the values are once, few, many and, for expanded clones, a class.

V gene,clone size,D gene,J gene,CDR3 DNA,CDR3 protein
TRBV7-2,.,TRBD2,TRBJ2-5,TGTGCCAGCAGCTTCGGGCGGGGGGGCCGAGAGACCCAGTACTTC,CASSFGRGGRETQYF
TRBV7-8,.,.,TRBJ2-3,TGTGCCAGCAGCTTAGGAGCGAGTGTCAGGGGTGCAGATACGCAGTATTTT,CASSLGASVRGADTQYF
TRBV4-2,.,.,TRBJ2-3,TGTGCCAGCAGCCAAGAGCAGGGGAGGGGCACAGATACGCAGTATTTT,CASSQEQGRGTDTQYF
TRBV4-1,.,TRBD2,TRBJ2-2,TGCGCCAGCAGCCTGCGGACTAGCGGGGGCCAAGGTACCGGGGAGCTGTTTTTT,CASSLRTSGGQGTGELFF
TRBV18,.,TRBD1,TRBJ1-6,TGTGCCAGCTCACCTCTGACAGGGGGCGCGGATTCACCCCTCCACTTT,CASSPLTGGADSPLHF
TRBV5-1,.,.,TRBJ1-6,TGCGCCAGCAGCTTCGAAGGAGGCTCCTATAATTCACCCCTCCACTTT,CASSFEGGSYNSPLHF
TRBV9,.,.,TRBJ1-3,TGTGCCAGCAGCGTAGCTCCGGGAAAGGGACAAAACACCATATATTTT,CASSVAPGKGQNTIYF
TRBV5-6,.,.,TRBJ2-5,TGTGCCAGCAGCTTGGTGGAGGTCGGGGAGACCCAGTACTTC,CASSLVEVGETQYF
TRBV7-3,.,TRBD1,TRBJ2-3,TGTGCCAGTGGACAGGGGGCAGGAGATACGCAGTATTTT,CASGQGAGDTQYF
TRBV5-4,.,.,TRBJ2-7,TGTGCCAGCAGCCGGGATCTCGAGCAGTACTTC,CASSRDLEQYF
TRBV9,.,.,TRBJ2-1,TGTGCCAGCAGCGTAGCGCGCTACTTCAATGAGCAGTTCTTC,CASSVARYFNEQFF
TRBV14,few,.,TRBJ2-1,TGTGCCAGCAGCCTGGGTGGGGGCCGATACAATGAGCAGTTCTTC,CASSLGGGRYNEQFF
TRBV10-3,.,TRBD2,TRBJ2-1,TGTGCCATCAGTGAGGGGACTAGCGGCTACAATGAGCAGTTCTTC,CAISEGTSGYNEQFF
TRBV3-1/TRBV3-2,.,.,TRBJ2-7,TGTGCCAGCAGCCAAGATCCCCGGGGAGTAAACTCCTACGAGCAGTACTTC,CASSQDPRGVNSYEQYF
TRBV7-8,.,.,TRBJ1-5,TGTGCCAGCAGCTTATTCGGGGTCGCTCAGAGGCGTTTCAATCAGCCCCAGCATTTT,CASSLFGVAQRRFNQPQHF
TRBV7-8,.,TRBD2,TRBJ2-1,TGTGCCAGCAGCTTAGAAGCGGGGGGCTACAATGAGCAGTTCTTC,CASSLEAGGYNEQFF
TRBV4-1,.,.,TRBJ2-2,TGCGCCAGCAGCGAGGTTTACACCGGGGAGCTGTTTTTT,CASSEVYTGELFF
TRBV30,.,.,TRBJ1-5,TGTGCCTGGACTTTAGGTGGGGCTCAGCCCCAGCATTTT,CAWTLGGAQPQHF
TRBV9,once,TRBD2,TRBJ2-1,TGTGCCAGCAGCGTAGATCCCCTAGCGGGGGTGCGGAATGAGCAGTTCTTC,CASSVDPLAGVRNEQFF
TRBV18,.,.,TRBJ1-1,TGTGCCAGCTCATCACCAAGTGGACTAGAAGCTTTCTTT,CASSSPSGLEAFF
TRBV6-5,.,TRBD1,TRBJ1-6,TGTGCCAGCAGTTACACCTGGACAGGGGTTAATTCACCCCTCCACTTT,CASSYTWTGVNSPLHF
TRBV7-9,many,.,TRBJ1-2,TGTGCCAGCAGCGCGGGACCTACCACCTACGCTAACTATGGCTACACCTTC,CASSAGPTTYANYGYTF
TRBV5-5,.,TRBD2,TRBJ2-3,TGTGCCAGCAGCTTGGGGGTTAGCGGGATCACAGATACGCAGTATTTT,CASSLGVSGITDTQYF
TRBV2,.,.,TRBJ2-4,TGTGCCAGCAGGAGGGGGTTGAGCGAGGAGAATAGCATTCAGTACTTC,CASRRGLSEENSIQYF
TRBV7-2,.,.,TRBJ2-7,TGTGCCAGCAGCTTGGAGGGTAGGGCCTACGAGCAGTACTTC,CASSLEGRAYEQYF
TRBV27,.,.,TRBJ2-7,TGTGCCAGCAGTTTAGGCCCCTCCAGGGCGCGGGAGCAGTACTTC,CASSLGPSRAREQYF
TRBV5-1,.,TRBD1,TRBJ2-2,TGCGCCAGCAGCCCCGGGACAGGGAGGGCCGGGGAGCTGTTTTTT,CASSPGTGRAGELFF
TRBV9,few,.,TRBJ2-5,TGTGCCAGCAGCGTAGCAGGGCTCGGGACCCAGTACTTC,CASSVAGLGTQYF
TRBV5-5,.,TRBD2,TRBJ2-2,TGTGCCAGCAGCCGGGGAGGGTGGGGCACCGGGGAGCTGTTTTTT,CASSRGGWGTGELFF
TRBV7-3,.,.,TRBJ2-3,TGTGCCAGCAGCCGTACGCCTTCGGGCACAGATACGCAGTATTTT,CASSRTPSGTDTQYF